This TCR beta chain was documented in a study of T-cell memory formation after mild COVID-19. General study findings and limits: Balance between CD4 and CD8 was seen in clones contracting day 15 to 85, and a CD4+ lean was seen in later expanders.

This CDR3 region has 14 residues. The J segment lost 4 bases and the V segment lost 3 bases, leaving 2 bases of the junction unmatched. CDR1 and CDR2 (germline): DFQATT, SNEGSKA (reference sequence). TCRdb reanalysed the 5' RACE reads using MiXCR and keeps one entry per CDR3 protein. The table shows 450,000 or so distinct CDR3 sequences, with around a quarter occurring only once. A note on this clonotype: Its antigen is not known.

Material for sequencing was PBMCs or a T cell subset sorted from them (not recorded which). The TCR comes from an adult woman who had mild COVID-19 (a few samples of this study predate the infection). Cell type and time point are not known. The V call is TRBV20-1, the J call TRBJ2-1, with 11 positions matching TRBD2. Here the CDR3 DNA reads TGCAGTGCTAGGACTAGCGGGATTTACAATGAGCAGTTCTTC. Protein sequence: CSARTSGIYNEQFF.